The rows below give T cell receptor beta chains drawn from one sample of a study of blood T cell repertoires in COVID-19. Clones were sequenced by immunoSEQ multiplex PCR, and TCRdb holds only the in-frame ones, with some missing. Among 350,000 to 450,000 clones listed, 87% were seen once. The material sequenced was PBMCs or T cells enriched from blood (not recorded which). The source of these receptors is a man aged 40-50 years in a cohort exposed to, infected with or recovered from COVID-19 (not recorded which). Each CDR3 is given without its conserved first and last residue.

>TRBV27
ASSSGDRMKETQY
>TRBV30
AWLRGVYEQF
>TRBV3-1/TRBV3-2
ASSQGGGVNQPQH
>TRBV7-2
ASSLDRNLIYGYT
>TRBV19
ASTGGMNTEAF
>TRBV11-1
ASSFSLYGTDTQY
>TRBV15
ATSSELQGRTSPLH
>TRBV28
ASSLSGGDSSKD
>TRBV10-3
ASRGQDNYGYT
>TRBV3-1/TRBV3-2
ASSQYQVNNSPLH
>TRBV7-9
ASSLGQGYVLHTDTQY
>TRBV18
ASSPDRAKNIQY
>TRBV7-2
ASSRPPGQLAGIETQY
>TRBV11-2
ASSPAGGGLRYGYT
>TRBV6-5
ASRSTLSSYNEQF
>TRBV7-8
ASSYSGLTYEQY
>TRBV28
ASSFSGSVNEQF
>TRBV9
ASSVSGYTYEQY
>TRBV5-1
ASSSGGAGEKLF
>TRBV5-8
ASSFTGTGHNEQF
>TRBV20-1
SARTGSEAF
>TRBV10-3
AISDQGQPNEKLF
>TRBV7-2
ASSVWHGGTDTQY
>TRBV7-9
ASSTQGVGTGYNEQF
>TRBV6-1
ASSVAGATDTQY
>TRBV5-1
ASSLSGRPLNEQF
>TRBV7-8
ASSPFRTERLMNTEAF
>TRBV4-2
ASSQGPASGRSVDEQF
>TRBV6-2/TRBV6-3
ASSSRLGTDTQY
>TRBV7-9
ASSLVLSHSRNEQF
>TRBV27
ASSLRGTNEKLF
>TRBV3-1/TRBV3-2
ASSRTGDEQY
>TRBV6-5
ASGVRGRAVNEQF
>TRBV5-1
ASSLGTSWDTQY
>TRBV5-1
ASSPTMGRYYGYT
>TRBV21-1
ASSKVITDGFPRYLAPSYNEQF
>TRBV5-4
ASSTRDTGLGGYT
>TRBV7-3
ASSLSGRTPRGELF
>TRBV28
ASSLKEGYEQY
>TRBV19
ASSWQGFTDTQY
>TRBV24-1
ATSGSGGGTGELF
>TRBV5-4
ASSVGRGGGEAF
>TRBV24-1
ATSDRGGPHYGYT
>TRBV19
ASRGGLIHQPQH
>TRBV19
ASSIVPSFGGLNTDTQY
>TRBV27
ASSFSGTGGRNSPLH
>TRBV7-3
ASGSSRQGPRGANVLT
>TRBV7-9
ASSLGFVGAHPDQPQH
>TRBV19
ASSTHNNRGLYSNQPQH
>TRBV5-1
ASSYRGTTEAF
>TRBV7-9
ASSLGGDWTYEQY
>TRBV9
ASRPGGAVRTEAF
>TRBV27
ASRTTGVKEKLF
>TRBV5-5
ASSLVPSGSGDTQY
>TRBV28
ASSPPGQMSYEQY
>TRBV2
ASSDGTGSLTQY